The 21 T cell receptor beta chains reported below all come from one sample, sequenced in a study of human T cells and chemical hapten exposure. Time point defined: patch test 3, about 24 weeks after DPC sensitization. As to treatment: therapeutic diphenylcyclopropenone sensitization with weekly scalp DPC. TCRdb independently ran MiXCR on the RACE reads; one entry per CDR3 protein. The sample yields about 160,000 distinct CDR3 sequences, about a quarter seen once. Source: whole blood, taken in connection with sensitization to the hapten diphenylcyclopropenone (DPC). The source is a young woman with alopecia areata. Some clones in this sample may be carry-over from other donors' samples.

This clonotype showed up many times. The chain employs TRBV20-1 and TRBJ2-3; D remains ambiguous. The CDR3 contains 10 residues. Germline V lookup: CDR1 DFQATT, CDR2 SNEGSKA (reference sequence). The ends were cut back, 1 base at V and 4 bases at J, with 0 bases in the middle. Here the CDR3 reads CSARADTQYF. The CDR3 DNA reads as TGCAGTGCTAGAGCAGATACGCAGTATTTT.

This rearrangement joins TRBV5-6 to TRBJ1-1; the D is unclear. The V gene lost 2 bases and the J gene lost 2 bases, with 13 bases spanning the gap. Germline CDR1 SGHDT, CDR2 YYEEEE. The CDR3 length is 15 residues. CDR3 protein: CASSFLEGSNTEAFF. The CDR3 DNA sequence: TGTGCCAGCAGCTTCCTGGAAGGAAGCAACACTGAAGCTTTCTTT.

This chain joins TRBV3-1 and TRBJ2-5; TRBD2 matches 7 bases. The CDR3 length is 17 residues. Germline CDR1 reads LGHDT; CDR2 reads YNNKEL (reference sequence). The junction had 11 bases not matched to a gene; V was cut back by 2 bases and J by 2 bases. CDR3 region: CASSQRSAGRGQETQYF. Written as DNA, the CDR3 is TGTGCCAGCAGCCAAAGATCAGCGGGACGAGGGCAAGAGACCCAGTACTTC.

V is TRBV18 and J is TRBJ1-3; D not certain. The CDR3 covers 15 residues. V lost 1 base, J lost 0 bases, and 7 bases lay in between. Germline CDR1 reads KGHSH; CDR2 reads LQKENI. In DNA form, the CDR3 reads TGTGCCAGCTCACCACAGTTGCCCTCTGGAAACACCATATATTTT. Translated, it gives CASSPQLPSGNTIYF.

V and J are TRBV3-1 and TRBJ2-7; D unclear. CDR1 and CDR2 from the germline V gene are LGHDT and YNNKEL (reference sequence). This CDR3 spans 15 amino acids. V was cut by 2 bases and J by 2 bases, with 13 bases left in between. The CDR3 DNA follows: TGTGCCAGCAGCCAAATTAGAGGTCCGACCTACGAGCAGTACTTC. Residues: CASSQIRGPTYEQYF.

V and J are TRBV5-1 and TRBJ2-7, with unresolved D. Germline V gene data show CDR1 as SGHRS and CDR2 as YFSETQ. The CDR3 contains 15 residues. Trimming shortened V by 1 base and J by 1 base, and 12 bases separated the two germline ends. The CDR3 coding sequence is TGCGCCAGCAGCTTGCGATTAGGCGTTTCCTACGAGCAGTACTTC. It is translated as CASSLRLGVSYEQYF.

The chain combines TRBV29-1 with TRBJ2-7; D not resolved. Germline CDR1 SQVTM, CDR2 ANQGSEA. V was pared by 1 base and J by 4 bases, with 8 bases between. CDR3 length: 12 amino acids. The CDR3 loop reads CSVEGQMYEQYF. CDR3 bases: TGCAGCGTTGAAGGGCAAATGTACGAGCAGTACTTC.

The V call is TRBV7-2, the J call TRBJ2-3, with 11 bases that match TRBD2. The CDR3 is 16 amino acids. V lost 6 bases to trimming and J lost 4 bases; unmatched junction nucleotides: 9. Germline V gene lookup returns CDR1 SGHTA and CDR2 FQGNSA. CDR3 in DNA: TGTGCCAGCAGTTTCTCGGGACTAGCGGTTTCAGATACGCAGTATTTT. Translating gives CASSFSGLAVSDTQYF.

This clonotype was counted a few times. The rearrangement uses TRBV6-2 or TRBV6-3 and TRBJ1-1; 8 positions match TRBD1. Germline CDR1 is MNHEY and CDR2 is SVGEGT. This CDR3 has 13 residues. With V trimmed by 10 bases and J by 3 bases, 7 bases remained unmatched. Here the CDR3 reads CATLPDRDTEAFF. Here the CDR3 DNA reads TGTGCCACCCTCCCGGACAGGGACACTGAAGCTTTCTTT.

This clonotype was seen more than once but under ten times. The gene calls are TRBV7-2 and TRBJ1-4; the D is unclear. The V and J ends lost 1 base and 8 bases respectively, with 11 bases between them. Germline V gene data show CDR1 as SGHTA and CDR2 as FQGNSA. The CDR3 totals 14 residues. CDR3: CASSLGGAVEKLFF. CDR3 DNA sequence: TGTGCCAGCAGCTTAGGCGGAGCTGTAGAAAAACTGTTTTTT.

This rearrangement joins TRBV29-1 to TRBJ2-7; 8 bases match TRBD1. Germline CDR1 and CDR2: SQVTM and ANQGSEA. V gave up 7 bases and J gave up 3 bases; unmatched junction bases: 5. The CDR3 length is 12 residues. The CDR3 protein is CSARQGNYEQYF. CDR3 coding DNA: TGCAGCGCACGACAGGGGAACTACGAGCAGTACTTC.

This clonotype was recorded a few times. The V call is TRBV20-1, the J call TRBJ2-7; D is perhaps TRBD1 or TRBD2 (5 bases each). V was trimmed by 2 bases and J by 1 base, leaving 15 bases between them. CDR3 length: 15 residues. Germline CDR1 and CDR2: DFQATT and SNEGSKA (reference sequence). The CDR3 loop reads CSARRGRYPSYEQYF. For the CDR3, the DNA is TGCAGTGCTAGACGGGGACGGTACCCATCCTACGAGCAGTACTTC.

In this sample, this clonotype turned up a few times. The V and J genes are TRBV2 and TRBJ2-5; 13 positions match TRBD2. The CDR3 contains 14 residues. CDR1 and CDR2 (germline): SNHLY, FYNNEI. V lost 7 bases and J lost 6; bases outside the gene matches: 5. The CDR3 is CASTMTSGRQTQYF. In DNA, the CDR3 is TGTGCCAGCACTATGACTAGCGGGAGGCAGACCCAGTACTTC.

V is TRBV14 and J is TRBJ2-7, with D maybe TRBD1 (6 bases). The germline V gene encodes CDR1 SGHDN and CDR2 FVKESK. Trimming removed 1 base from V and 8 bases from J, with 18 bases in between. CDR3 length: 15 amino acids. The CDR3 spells CASSQARGPGAQQYF. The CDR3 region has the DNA TGTGCCAGCAGCCAAGCCCGGGGACCAGGGGCTCAGCAGTACTTC. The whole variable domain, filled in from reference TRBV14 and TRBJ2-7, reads EAGVTQFPSHSVIEKGQTVTLRCDPISGHDNLYWYRRVMGKEIKFLLHFVKESKQDESGMPNNRFLAERTGGTYSTLKVQPAELEDSGVYFCASSQARGPGAQQYFGPGTRLTVT.

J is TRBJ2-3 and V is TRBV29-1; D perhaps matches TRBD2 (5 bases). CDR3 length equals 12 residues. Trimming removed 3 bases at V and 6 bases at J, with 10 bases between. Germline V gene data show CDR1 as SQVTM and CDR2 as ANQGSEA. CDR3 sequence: CSVELRGDTQYF. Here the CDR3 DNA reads TGCAGCGTTGAGCTTCGAGGGGATACGCAGTATTTT.

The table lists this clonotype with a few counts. The CDR3 DNA is TGCAGCGTGCAAGGGGTGGACACTGAAGCTTTCTTT. Translated, it gives CSVQGVDTEAFF. J is TRBJ1-1 and V is TRBV29-1; tentative D call: TRBD1 (5 bases). In germline, CDR1 is SQVTM, CDR2 ANQGSEA. Between the trimmed V and J ends, which lost 6 bases and 3 bases, there was a span of 11 bases. The CDR3 spans 12 residues.

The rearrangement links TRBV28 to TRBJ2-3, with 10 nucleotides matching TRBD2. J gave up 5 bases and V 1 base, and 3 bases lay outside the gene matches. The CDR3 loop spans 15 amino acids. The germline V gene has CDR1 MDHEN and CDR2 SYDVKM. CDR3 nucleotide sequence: TGTGCCAGCAGTTTATCAGCGGGGGGGAGAGATACGCAGTATTTT. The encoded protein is CASSLSAGGRDTQYF.

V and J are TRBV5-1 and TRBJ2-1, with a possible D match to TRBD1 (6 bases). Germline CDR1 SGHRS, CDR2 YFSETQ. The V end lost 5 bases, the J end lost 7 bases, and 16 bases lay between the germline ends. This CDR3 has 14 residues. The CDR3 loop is CASSTRDRSNEQFF. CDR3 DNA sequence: TGCGCCAGCAGTACTCGAGACAGGAGTAATGAGCAGTTCTTC. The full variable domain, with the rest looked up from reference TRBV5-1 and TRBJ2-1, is KAGVTQTPRYLIKTRGQQVTLSCSPISGHRSVSWYQQTPGQGLQFLFEYFSETQRNKGNFPGRFSGRQFSNSRSEMNVSTLELGDSALYLCASSTRDRSNEQFFGPGTRLTVL.

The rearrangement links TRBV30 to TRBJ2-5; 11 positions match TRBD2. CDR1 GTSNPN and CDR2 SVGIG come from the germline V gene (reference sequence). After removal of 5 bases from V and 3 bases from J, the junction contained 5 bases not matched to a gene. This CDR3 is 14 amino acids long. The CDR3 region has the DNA TGTGCCTGGGATTTACTAGCGGGGGAAGAGACCCAGTACTTC. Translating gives CAWDLLAGEETQYF.

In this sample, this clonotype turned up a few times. This CDR3 reads CASSPGVGGFHTEAFF. CDR3 nucleotide sequence: TGTGCCAGCAGCCCAGGGGTTGGGGGGTTCCACACTGAAGCTTTCTTT. The chain couples TRBV9 to TRBJ1-1, with TRBD1 as a possible D gene (6 bases). V lost 4 bases and J lost 3, with 19 bases in between. CDR1 and CDR2 (germline): SGDLS, YYNGEE. CDR3 length: 16 amino acids.

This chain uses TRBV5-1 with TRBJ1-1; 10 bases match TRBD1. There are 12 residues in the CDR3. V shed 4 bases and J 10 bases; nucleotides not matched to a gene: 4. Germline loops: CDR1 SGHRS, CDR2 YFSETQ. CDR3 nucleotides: TGCGCCAGCAGCGTCGGACAGGGGGGAGCTTTCTTT. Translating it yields CASSVGQGGAFF.